These 9 T cell receptor beta chains share one sample of origin, sequenced in a study of blood T cell repertoires in COVID-19. Assay: immunoSEQ multiplex PCR; the TCRdb copy retains only in-frame clones and omits some. The sample consists of about 110,000 clones, around 89% of them appearing once. The source material was peripheral blood. The source of these receptors is a woman in her forties or fifties with acute or convalescent COVID-19.

The V gene is TRBV2, the J gene TRBJ1-2; 7 bases are shared with TRBD1. Per the germline V gene, CDR1 is SNHLY and CDR2 is FYNNEI. V dropped 6 bases and J dropped 3; count of bases not matched to a gene: 4. The CDR3 is made up of 13 amino acids. The CDR3 DNA is TGTGCCAGCAGGACAGGGACTGACTATGGCTACACCTTC. Protein: CASRTGTDYGYTF.

The chain is built from TRBV11-2 and TRBJ1-2; 7 bases are shared with TRBD1. CDR3 size: 15 residues. Trimming cost V 5 bases and J 4 bases; bases outside gene matches: 10. Germline CDR1 SGHAT, CDR2 FQNNGV. CDR3 sequence (DNA): TGTGCCAGCAGCCTACTCCGGGACAGCCCCTATGGCTACACCTTC. The encoded protein is CASSLLRDSPYGYTF.

The chain employs TRBV7-8 and TRBJ2-7; TRBD2 matches at 11 bases. The CDR3 sequence is 16 residues long. Germline-derived CDR1 and CDR2 are SGHVS and FQNEAQ. V shed 4 bases and J 4 bases; nucleotides not matched to a gene: 9. This chain's CDR3 is CASSSLAGGGSYEQYF. Here the CDR3 DNA reads TGTGCCAGCAGCTCCTTAGCGGGAGGGGGTTCGTACGAGCAGTACTTC. Full variable domain (remainder filled in from reference TRBV7-8 and TRBJ2-7): GAGVSQSPRYKVAKRGQDVALRCDPISGHVSLFWYQQALGQGPEFLTYFQNEAQLDKSGLPSDRFFAERPEGSVSTLKIQRTQQEDSAVYLCASSSLAGGGSYEQYFGPGTRLTVT.

This chain uses TRBV3-1 (or the pseudogene TRBV3-2) with TRBJ2-1, with TRBD2 identical over 8 bases. Trimming cost V 1 base and J 0 bases; bases outside gene matches: 5. The CDR3 extends over 17 amino acids. In germline, CDR1 is LGHDT, CDR2 YNNKEL (reference sequence). CDR3 sequence: CASSQGGGPISYNEQFF. The DNA of the CDR3 is TGTGCCAGCAGCCAAGGCGGGGGGCCGATCTCCTACAATGAGCAGTTCTTC.

The chain joins TRBV2 to TRBJ2-1; 9 nucleotides agree with TRBD2. This CDR3 spans 14 amino acids. The V gene's germline CDR1 is SNHLY and CDR2 FYNNEI. V shed 5 bases, J shed 4 bases, and the junction held 3 bases outside the gene matches. The CDR3 region has the DNA TGTGCCAGCAGTAAGCGGGAGGCTTACAATGAGCAGTTCTTC. This translates into CASSKREAYNEQFF. Using reference TRBV2 and TRBJ2-1 for the parts outside the CDR3, the full variable domain is EPEVTQTPSHQVTQMGQEVILRCVPISNHLYFYWYRQILGQKVEFLVSFYNNEISEKSEIFDDQFSVERPDGSNFTLKIRSTKLEDSAMYFCASSKREAYNEQFFGPGTRLTVL.

The chain uses TRBV28 and TRBJ1-4; the match to TRBD1 covers 10 bases. J gave up 6 bases and V 4 bases, and 5 bases lay outside the gene matches. Germline V lookup: CDR1 MDHEN, CDR2 SYDVKM. CDR3 length: 15 residues. The CDR3 reads CASSYPGTGDEKLFF. CDR3 DNA sequence: TGTGCCAGCAGTTACCCCGGGACAGGGGATGAAAAACTGTTTTTT.

The genes are TRBV19 and TRBJ2-7, with TRBD1 identical over 7 bases. V dropped 3 bases and J dropped 4; count of bases not matched to a gene: 6. The CDR3 sequence is 14 residues long. Germline V lookup: CDR1 LNHDA, CDR2 SQIVND (reference sequence). The CDR3 here is CASSIPGQVYEQYF. As DNA, the CDR3 is TGTGCCAGTAGTATCCCTGGACAGGTTTACGAGCAGTACTTC. Supplemented by reference TRBV19 and TRBJ2-7, the full variable domain reads DGGITQSPKYLFRKEGQNVTLSCEQNLNHDAMYWYRQDPGQGLRLIYYSQIVNDFQKGDIAEGYSVSREKKESFPLTVTSAQKNPTAFYLCASSIPGQVYEQYFGPGTRLTVT.

This chain connects TRBV28 to TRBJ1-5; 12 positions agree with TRBD1. The CDR3 covers 15 residues. CDR1 is MDHEN, CDR2 SYDVKM, per germline. Unmatched junction bases numbered 5, after V lost 6 bases and J lost 5 bases. The CDR3 loop is CASSPGQGAYQPQHF. Here the CDR3 DNA reads TGTGCCAGCAGCCCGGGACAGGGGGCTTATCAGCCCCAGCATTTT.

V usage is TRBV24-1 and J usage is TRBJ1-2; 7 bases align to TRBD1. V lost 9 bases and J lost 5; bases outside the gene matches: 23. CDR3 length equals 18 residues. Germline V gives CDR1 KGHDR, CDR2 SFDVKD. DNA of the CDR3: TGTGCCACCTCTAAGGGAGAGGCCTTGCCGGGACAGTCGTATGGCTACACCTTC. Its translation: CATSKGEALPGQSYGYTF.